Below are 21 T cell receptor beta chains sequenced from a single sample in a study of shared clonotypes between healthy human individuals. Here immunoSEQ multiplex PCR was the method, and the copy in TCRdb shows in-frame clones only, minus some. This table holds a few hundred thousand clones, over 60% found once. Sequenced input: PBMCs. These receptors were taken from a woman between 35 and 50 years old in good health. Some clones in this sample may be carry-over from other donors' samples.

This clone was counted once. The chain has TRBV6-5 and TRBJ1-2; D perhaps matches TRBD1 (5 bases). Germline V gene sequence: CDR1 MNHEY, CDR2 SVGAGI. The CDR3 loop spans 13 amino acids. V shed 6 bases and J shed 8 bases, with 16 bases lying between them. Written as DNA, the CDR3 is TGTGCCAGCAGCCGAGGGATGGGGGTCGGCTACACCTTC. This translates into CASSRGMGVGYTF.

The chain couples TRBV9 to TRBJ2-2; 8 bases are shared with TRBD2. The CDR3 runs to 16 residues. V was clipped by 0 bases and J by 5 bases; unmatched bases: 6. CDR1 is SGDLS and CDR2 is YYNGEE in the germline V gene. CDR3 DNA: TGTGCCAGCAGCGTAGTTTCTAGCGGGTCTACCGGGGAGCTGTTTTTT. Translating gives CASSVVSSGSTGELFF.

This chain connects TRBV10-3 to TRBJ2-7, with TRBD2 matching over 8 bases. This CDR3 is 17 amino acids long. V lost 5 bases and J lost 0; bases outside the gene matches: 12. CDR1 and CDR2 (germline): ENHRY, SYGVKD. Written as DNA, the CDR3 is TGTGCCATCAGTTTTCCACCTAGCGGGCGGAGCTCCTACGAGCAGTACTTC. It translates to CAISFPPSGRSSYEQYF.

This chain joins TRBV11-2 and TRBJ2-7, with unresolved D. The germline V and J ends were trimmed by 0 bases and 1 base, with 10 bases remaining between them. From germline, CDR1 is SGHAT and CDR2 FQNNGV. The CDR3 is 15 residues long. The CDR3 sequence: CASSLDVPKSYEQYF. As DNA, the CDR3 is TGTGCCAGCAGCTTAGACGTTCCGAAATCCTACGAGCAGTACTTC.

J is TRBJ2-7 and V is TRBV2, with D possibly matching TRBD2 (6 bases). The germline V and J ends were trimmed by 4 bases and 7 bases, with 17 bases remaining between them. The CDR3 has 14 amino acids. Germline V gives CDR1 SNHLY, CDR2 FYNNEI. CDR3 amino acids: CASSVTRAWGEQYF. DNA for the CDR3: TGTGCCAGCAGTGTGACTAGAGCGTGGGGAGAGCAGTACTTC.

CDR3 DNA: TGTGCCACCAGCGCACAGGGGGCTTATCAGCCCCAGCATTTT. It yields the protein CATSAQGAYQPQHF. The chain uses TRBV15 and TRBJ1-5; 9 nucleotides match TRBD1. V was pared by 5 bases and J by 5 bases, with 4 bases of the junction left unmatched. Germline V lookup: CDR1 LNHNV, CDR2 YYDKDF (reference sequence). This CDR3 contains 14 residues.

This chain joins TRBV29-1 and TRBJ2-7; D unresolved. V gave up 2 bases and J gave up 0 bases, with 5 bases separating them. The CDR3 is 12 residues long. Germline V gene data show CDR1 as SQVTM and CDR2 as ANQGSEA. CDR3 protein: CSVEHDSYEQYF. The CDR3 DNA is TGCAGCGTTGAACATGACTCCTACGAGCAGTACTTC.

As to this clone: A single base is all that separates this from a far larger clone, so a read error is likely. V gene TRBV6-1 combines with J gene TRBJ1-1; D uncertain. V dropped 1 base and J dropped 8 bases, with 14 bases sitting between them. The germline V gene encodes CDR1 MNHNS and CDR2 SASEGT. The CDR3 runs 14 residues. In DNA, the CDR3 is TGTGCCAGCAGTGAAGGGGAGGAGTCAGCGGAAGCTTTCTTT. Translation gives CASSEGEESAEAFF.

The chain couples TRBV30 to TRBJ2-7; TRBD2 matches 13 bases. After removal of 0 bases from V and 9 bases from J, the junction contained 8 bases not matched to a gene. This CDR3 region has 15 residues. Germline V gene lookup returns CDR1 GTSNPN and CDR2 SVGIG (reference sequence). In nucleotides, the CDR3 is TGTGCCTGGAGTGTACAGGGACTAGCGGGAAGGGTGCAGTACTTC. As protein: CAWSVQGLAGRVQYF.

A remark on this clone: A far larger clone is off by one base, so a read error is likely. At the DNA level, this CDR3 is encoded by other sequences in the same sample as well. The rearrangement links TRBV2 to TRBJ2-5; 7 bases are shared with TRBD2. CDR1 is SNHLY and CDR2 is FYNNEI in the germline V gene. The CDR3 extends over 12 amino acids. Trimming cost V 8 bases and J 14 bases; bases outside gene matches: 14. Written as DNA, the CDR3 is TGTGCCAGCCAGCGGGGCTCCTACGAGCAATACTTC. This gives the protein CASQRGSYEQYF.

This clone was detected many times. The chain uses TRBV9 and TRBJ2-3; TRBD2 aligns across 7 bases. CDR3 length: 17 amino acids. The V gene's germline CDR1 is SGDLS and CDR2 YYNGEE. Trimming cost V 0 bases and J 3 bases; bases outside gene matches: 10. CDR3 residues: CASSVDGRASLTDTQYF. For the CDR3, the DNA is TGTGCCAGCAGCGTAGATGGGAGGGCCAGTCTGACAGATACGCAGTATTTT. The variable domain in full, with the rest retrieved from reference TRBV9 and TRBJ2-3, is DSGVTQTPKHLITATGQRVTLRCSPRSGDLSVYWYQQSLDQGLQFLIQYYNGEERAKGNILERFSAQQFPDLHSELNLSSLELGDSALYFCASSVDGRASLTDTQYFGPGTRLTVL.

This chain joins TRBV15 and TRBJ1-4; 7 nucleotides line up with TRBD1. The CDR3 has 13 residues. Germline assignment: CDR1 LNHNV and CDR2 YYDKDF (reference sequence). J lost 7 bases, V lost 6 bases, and 5 bases had no gene match. The CDR3 DNA sequence: TGTGCCACCAGAAACAGGGGATTTGAAAAACTGTTTTTT. This encodes CATRNRGFEKLFF.

The V and J genes are TRBV27 and TRBJ1-1, with 8 nucleotides matching TRBD1. CDR1 is MNHEY and CDR2 is SMNVEV in the germline V gene (reference sequence). CDR3 length equals 14 residues. Trimming at V came to 2 bases and at J to 4 bases, leaving 3 bases not matched to a gene. This chain's CDR3 is CASSLTRGLTEAFF. The CDR3 DNA reads as TGTGCCAGCAGTTTAACCAGGGGGCTCACTGAAGCTTTCTTT.

The chain employs TRBV18 and TRBJ1-4; 9 nucleotides line up with TRBD1. CDR1 is KGHSH, CDR2 LQKENI, per germline. J lost 7 bases, V lost 2 bases, and 5 bases had no gene match. CDR3 size: 15 residues. In nucleotides, the CDR3 is TGTGCCAGCTCACCATTACAGGGACAGGGTGAAAAACTGTTTTTT. Translation: CASSPLQGQGEKLFF.

Comment on this clone: Since a far larger clone is one base different, this is likely a read error. This rearrangement joins TRBV5-6 to TRBJ1-1; D remains unclear. The CDR3 sequence is 13 residues long. V was trimmed by 2 bases and J by 1 base, leaving 6 bases between them. Germline CDR1 is SGHDT and CDR2 is YYEEEE. The CDR3 region has the DNA TGTGCCAGCAGCTTTTACGAGAACACTGAAGCTTTCTTT. Protein sequence: CASSFYENTEAFF.

The chain links TRBV6-1 to TRBJ1-2, with a tentative D call TRBD1 (5 bases). Germline V gene lookup returns CDR1 MNHNS and CDR2 SASEGT. The CDR3 consists of 15 residues. Trimming cost V 1 base and J 8 bases, with 17 bases left between them. CDR3 loop: CASSEVGRVSLGYTF. The CDR3 DNA is TGTGCCAGCAGTGAAGTGGGCAGGGTTTCCCTCGGCTACACCTTC.

The gene calls are TRBV9 and TRBJ2-7; perhaps D is TRBD1 or TRBD2 (5 bases each). CDR3 length: 13 amino acids. Germline-derived CDR1 and CDR2 are SGDLS and YYNGEE. Trimming took 3 bases from V and 3 from J, leaving 10 bases between them. The CDR3 protein is CASSAGTGYEQYF. In DNA form, the CDR3 reads TGTGCCAGCAGCGCAGGGACCGGCTACGAGCAGTACTTC.

J is TRBJ2-3 and V is TRBV5-1; possible D gene TRBD1, 6 bases. Per germline, CDR1 SGHRS and CDR2 YFSETQ. The CDR3 spans 15 residues. With 0 bases removed from V and 3 bases from J, the gap between germline ends came to 11 bases. CDR3 residues: CASSLVWGRTDTQYF. CDR3 DNA sequence: TGCGCCAGCAGCTTGGTTTGGGGGCGGACAGATACGCAGTATTTT.

The genes are TRBV29-1 and TRBJ2-3; possible D gene TRBD2, 6 bases. This CDR3 has 13 residues. V gave up 5 bases and J gave up 1 base, with 10 bases separating them. The germline CDR1 and CDR2 sequences are SQVTM and ANQGSEA. The CDR3 region is CSVRGTGTDTQYF. DNA of the CDR3: TGCAGCGTTCGCGGGACGGGCACAGATACGCAGTATTTT.

This chain uses TRBV11-2 with TRBJ2-6; no firm D call. V lost 1 base and J lost 0, with 4 bases in between. Germline assignment: CDR1 SGHAT and CDR2 FQNNGV. This CDR3 spans 15 amino acids. The CDR3 nucleotides read TGTGCCAGCAGCTTAGTGCTCTCTGGGGCCAACGTCCTGACTTTC. Its translation is CASSLVLSGANVLTF.

V and J are TRBV27 and TRBJ1-5, with D unresolved. This CDR3 has 14 amino acids. V was pared by 5 bases and J by 1 base, with 9 bases between. Looked up from germline, CDR1 is MNHEY and CDR2 is SMNVEV (reference sequence). CDR3 coding DNA: TGTGCCAGCAGTCCCCACGAGAGCAATCAGCCCCAGCATTTT. Protein sequence: CASSPHESNQPQHF.